Described below is a single TCR beta chain sequence and its context. Antigen: not known. Per germline, CDR1 SNHLY and CDR2 FYNNEI. V gave up 7 bases and J gave up 6 bases; unmatched junction bases: 5. The CDR3 length is 15 residues. Profiling relied on immunoSEQ multiplex PCR, and the TCRdb table lists in-frame clones only, not all of them. The sample has over 100,000 clones, over 85% seen once. This record belongs to a study of T cell responses to AZD1222 COVID-19 vaccine. Study conclusions and caveats: Across spike, vaccine-associated CD4 TCRs were found, dominant at 160-218 and 743-854.

The TCR sequence derives from an adult in good health. Sequenced here: peripheral blood, sampled on day 0 of AZD1222 vaccination. V is TRBV2 and J is TRBJ2-1; TRBD2 matches 14 bases. The CDR3 is CASTPTSGRVNEQFF. CDR3 nucleotides: TGTGCCAGCACCCCGACTAGCGGGAGGGTCAATGAGCAGTTCTTC.